The 10 T cell receptor beta chains below all came from one sample that was sequenced in a study of cytomegalovirus exposure and HLA in healthy donors. With 60 Vbeta and 13 Jbeta primers, the PCR was carried out. Measured with immunoSEQ multiplex PCR; TCRdb has only the in-frame clones, and not every one. Of more than 65,000 clones listed, over 70% are singletons. The sample was PBMCs. These receptors were taken from a man aged 18 to 30 in good health and CMV-seropositive.

This clone was observed a few times. This rearrangement joins TRBV9 to TRBJ2-7, with D possibly matching TRBD1 (5 bases). The CDR3 loop spans 14 amino acids. Germline V gene sequence: CDR1 SGDLS, CDR2 YYNGEE. The V and J ends lost 0 bases and 2 bases respectively, with 9 bases between them. The CDR3 here is CASSVGGRPYEQYF. In nucleotides, the CDR3 is TGTGCCAGCAGCGTAGGGGGCCGACCCTACGAGCAGTACTTC.

This clone was seen a few times. For the CDR3, the DNA is TGCGCCAGCAGCCAAGTCCCCCACACAGTTGGGCTTCTATATCAGCCCCAGCATTTT. Translating gives CASSQVPHTVGLLYQPQHF. This chain joins TRBV4-1 and TRBJ1-5; D call uncertain. The germline V gene encodes CDR1 MGHRA and CDR2 YSYEKL. The CDR3 contains 19 residues. V lost 1 base, J lost 5 bases, and 24 bases lay in between.

This clone was detected only a few times. This chain's CDR3 is CASSSGPLNTEAFF. The CDR3 nucleotides are TGTGCCAGCTCCTCAGGCCCCCTGAACACTGAAGCTTTCTTT. This chain joins TRBV19 and TRBJ1-1; D gene uncertain. The CDR3 is 14 residues long. With 9 bases removed from V and 0 bases from J, the gap between germline ends came to 14 bases. CDR1 and CDR2 (germline): LNHDA, SQIVND (reference sequence).

This clone showed up just once. This sequence joins TRBV27 and TRBJ1-1, with 7 bases that match TRBD1. CDR1 is MNHEY, CDR2 SMNVEV, per germline (reference sequence). The CDR3 is 14 amino acids. V was pared by 1 base and J by 10 bases, with 9 bases of the junction left unmatched. The CDR3 DNA reads as TGTGCCAGCAGTTTATATAGAGGACAGGTTGGAGCTTTCTTT. Amino acid sequence: CASSLYRGQVGAFF.

V is TRBV11-2 and J is TRBJ2-7; tentative D call: TRBD2 (6 bases). The CDR3 length is 15 residues. Germline V gives CDR1 SGHAT, CDR2 FQNNGV. V dropped 5 bases and J dropped 1 base, with 15 bases sitting between them. The CDR3 nucleotides are TGTGCCAGCAGCCCAACCTCGGGGACTTCCTACGAGCAGTACTTC. Its protein is CASSPTSGTSYEQYF.

This sequence joins TRBV5-1 and TRBJ1-1; D remains ambiguous. The germline V gene has CDR1 SGHRS and CDR2 YFSETQ. V was shortened by 8 bases and J by 3 bases, with 14 bases between the two germline ends. CDR3 length equals 13 residues. CDR3 in amino acids: CASSGSSDTEAFF. As DNA, the CDR3 is TGCGCCAGTTCGGGGTCTTCGGACACTGAAGCTTTCTTT. The full variable domain, rest sourced from reference TRBV5-1 and TRBJ1-1, is KAGVTQTPRYLIKTRGQQVTLSCSPISGHRSVSWYQQTPGQGLQFLFEYFSETQRNKGNFPGRFSGRQFSNSRSEMNVSTLELGDSALYLCASSGSSDTEAFFGQGTRLTVV.

This clone is medium-sized within its sample. This chain connects TRBV2 to TRBJ1-5; a weak D match, TRBD1 (5 bases). V gave up 3 bases and J gave up 0 bases, with 12 bases separating them. This CDR3 comprises 16 residues. Germline-derived CDR1 and CDR2 are SNHLY and FYNNEI. The chain's CDR3 is CASSEPDSYSNQPQHF. The CDR3 nucleotides are TGTGCCAGCAGTGAGCCCGACAGTTATAGCAATCAGCCCCAGCATTTT.

The chain links TRBV9 to TRBJ1-2; 9 nucleotides line up with TRBD1. V was clipped by 1 base and J by 5 bases; unmatched bases: 6. Germline CDR1 is SGDLS and CDR2 is YYNGEE. The CDR3 has 15 residues. CDR3 in DNA: TGTGCCAGCAGCGTAACACAGGGGGCTGGGTATGGCTACACCTTC. Encoded protein: CASSVTQGAGYGYTF.

The V gene is TRBV4-1, the J gene TRBJ1-1; perhaps TRBD1 as D (5 bases). Trimming shortened V by 0 bases and J by 6 bases, and 17 bases separated the two germline ends. Germline V gives CDR1 MGHRA, CDR2 YSYEKL. This CDR3 region has 16 residues. CDR3 residues: CASSQDRAGSGAEAFF. CDR3 DNA: TGCGCCAGCAGCCAAGATCGGGCAGGGTCGGGCGCTGAAGCTTTCTTT.

This clone has a handful of counts. The chain recombines TRBV7-3 with TRBJ2-3; D possibly corresponds to TRBD2 (5 bases). The V and J ends lost 4 bases and 1 base respectively, with 12 bases between them. The length of the CDR3 is 15 residues. Germline-derived CDR1 and CDR2 are SGHTA and FQGTGA. DNA of the CDR3: TGTGCCAGCAGCTCTCCCGGTAGCGGCACAGATACGCAGTATTTT. It yields the protein CASSSPGSGTDTQYF.